The TCR beta chain under discussion was sequenced for a study of CD8+ T cells in alopecia areata. About the study: Treatment comprised oral tofacitinib, 5 to 10 mg twice daily, in treated patients.

Remarks on this clone: Other DNA sequences in the sample encode the same CDR3.

Following RNA extraction, reverse transcription yielded cDNA that acted as the sequencing template. Generated by immunoSEQ multiplex PCR, the TCRdb table keeps only in-frame clones and is missing some. The sample lists 200,000 to 250,000 clones, about three fifths seen once, with around 0.44% in the top ten. Both CD4+ and CD8+ T cells were separated by sorting PBMCs. Sequenced here: CD4+ T cells sorted from blood, sampled at week 0. The receptor comes from a human donor with alopecia areata.

The CDR3 is CASSPSTDTQYF. In DNA, the CDR3 is TGTGCCAGCAGCCCCTCAACAGATACGCAGTATTTT. This chain joins TRBV7-9 and TRBJ2-3; D uncertain. The length of the CDR3 is 12 residues. Germline V gene sequence: CDR1 SEHNR, CDR2 FQNEAQ (reference sequence). V lost 5 bases, J lost 3 bases, and 6 bases lay in between.